The T cell receptor beta chain under discussion was sequenced for a study of blood T cell repertoires in COVID-19. Only a few counts were recorded for this clone. As handled by the study authors: Scientists estimated how many nucleated cells there were by amplifying reference gene primers. Sequenced by immunoSEQ multiplex PCR; TCRdb stores in-frame clones only, minus some. V, J and clone size are taken as reported in that table, and D and trimming were inferred from the DNA itself. The sample yields a few hundred thousand clones, approximately 86% seen once. The sample was peripheral blood. This sequence originates from a woman aged 45-60 years with COVID-19, enrolled during active disease.

CDR3 sequence reads: CASGLVISTNTGELFF. The CDR3 DNA sequence: TGTGCTAGTGGTTTGGTCATTAGTACGAACACCGGGGAGCTGTTTTTT. The V gene is TRBV12-5, the J gene TRBJ2-2; D not certain. CDR3 length equals 16 residues. CDR1 LGHNT and CDR2 FRNRAP come from the germline V gene. Trimming took 0 bases from V and 0 from J, leaving 8 bases between them.